These T cell receptor beta chains were read from a single sample in a study of vaccination effects on CD4 cells after COVID-19. Their recognized antigens are unknown. The data were produced by immunoSEQ multiplex PCR, yet TCRdb's version contains in-frame clones alone and is incomplete. This table holds roughly 68,000 clones, 74% found once. The starting material was CD4+ T cells from PBMCs cultured with HCoV-229E spike peptides, obtained after COVID-19 vaccination. The receptors derive from a human donor who received a COVID-19 vaccine. CDR3s leave out the opening cysteine and the closing phenylalanine or tryptophan. Fields, in order: J gene, V gene, CDR3 protein.

j_call: TRBJ1-1
v_call: TRBV18
cdr3_aa: ASSPPRGQRVDTEAF

j_call: TRBJ2-2
v_call: TRBV9
cdr3_aa: ASTFYGTGELF

j_call: TRBJ1-5
v_call: TRBV6-5
cdr3_aa: ASSYPQGDLRPQH

j_call: TRBJ2-1
v_call: TRBV24-1
cdr3_aa: ATSAGTSLYEQF

j_call: TRBJ2-3
v_call: TRBV14
cdr3_aa: ASSRPGLAGAGTDTQY

j_call: TRBJ2-2
v_call: TRBV14
cdr3_aa: ASSQDGNGELF

j_call: TRBJ1-6
v_call: TRBV5-1
cdr3_aa: ASSLAGLSSYNSPLH

j_call: TRBJ1-1
v_call: TRBV11-1
cdr3_aa: ASSLMVFSTEAF

j_call: TRBJ1-4
v_call: TRBV5-5
cdr3_aa: ASSLVFNEKLF

j_call: TRBJ1-3
v_call: TRBV15
cdr3_aa: ATSREIGGSGNTIY

j_call: TRBJ2-3
v_call: TRBV7-2
cdr3_aa: ASSLGGSGTDTQY

j_call: TRBJ1-2
v_call: TRBV19
cdr3_aa: ASSILASNYGYT

j_call: TRBJ1-2
v_call: TRBV28
cdr3_aa: ASSSFSNYGYT

j_call: TRBJ2-3
v_call: TRBV20-1
cdr3_aa: SASSQGDQGAEGDTQY

j_call: TRBJ1-6
v_call: TRBV9
cdr3_aa: ASNRMAEPSPLH

j_call: TRBJ1-4
v_call: TRBV6-6
cdr3_aa: ASSYGGNDEKLF

j_call: TRBJ1-6
v_call: TRBV9
cdr3_aa: ASSVREEHSPLH

j_call: TRBJ2-2
v_call: TRBV7-7
cdr3_aa: ASSSRQDNTGELF

j_call: TRBJ1-5
v_call: TRBV10-1
cdr3_aa: ASSWDSNQPQH

j_call: TRBJ1-3
v_call: TRBV5-5
cdr3_aa: ASSSPPGHPSGNTIY

j_call: TRBJ2-1
v_call: TRBV6-5
cdr3_aa: ATRRGYNEQF

j_call: TRBJ1-2
v_call: TRBV4-3
cdr3_aa: ASSQGQNYGYT

j_call: TRBJ2-2
v_call: TRBV7-2
cdr3_aa: ASSFTGGAGTGELF

j_call: TRBJ1-2
v_call: TRBV6-1
cdr3_aa: ASSEGEAIVYGYT

j_call: TRBJ1-1
v_call: TRBV29-1
cdr3_aa: SVGDRGNTEAF

j_call: TRBJ2-1
v_call: TRBV6-1
cdr3_aa: ASSALLAVPYNEQF

j_call: TRBJ1-1
v_call: TRBV12-3/TRBV12-4
cdr3_aa: ASSLAENTEAF

j_call: TRBJ2-1
v_call: TRBV7-2
cdr3_aa: ASSFSWDVKEQF

j_call: TRBJ1-4
v_call: TRBV4-1
cdr3_aa: ASSQLGVEKLF

j_call: TRBJ2-1
v_call: TRBV6-5
cdr3_aa: ASSTGGTGVNEQF

j_call: TRBJ1-5
v_call: TRBV23-1
cdr3_aa: ASSPTARPQSQH

j_call: TRBJ2-1
v_call: TRBV7-9
cdr3_aa: ASSSNVDEQF

j_call: TRBJ1-4
v_call: TRBV11-2
cdr3_aa: ASSLGTGWGNEKLF

j_call: TRBJ2-1
v_call: TRBV24-1
cdr3_aa: ATSDSSAGSHNEQF

j_call: TRBJ1-1
v_call: TRBV6-5
cdr3_aa: ASSFTYNTEAF

j_call: TRBJ2-5
v_call: TRBV4-3
cdr3_aa: ASSLSPGTGAGETQY

j_call: TRBJ2-4
v_call: TRBV2
cdr3_aa: ASSGQGGRDIQY

j_call: TRBJ2-3
v_call: TRBV24-1
cdr3_aa: ATSDPRGQGADTQY

j_call: TRBJ1-3
v_call: TRBV18
cdr3_aa: ASSPYGLGGTGSGNTIY

j_call: TRBJ1-3
v_call: TRBV7-3
cdr3_aa: ASSPDRAAGNTIY

j_call: TRBJ1-2
v_call: TRBV24-1
cdr3_aa: ATSDSGKSHYGYT

j_call: TRBJ2-1
v_call: TRBV5-4
cdr3_aa: ASSFAGGGANNEQF

j_call: TRBJ1-5
v_call: TRBV9
cdr3_aa: ASSVGTGNSNQPQH

j_call: TRBJ1-5
v_call: TRBV6-4
cdr3_aa: ASSGKTSRVGNQPQH

j_call: TRBJ2-1
v_call: TRBV7-8
cdr3_aa: ASSRGLAANNEQF

j_call: TRBJ2-5
v_call: TRBV7-9
cdr3_aa: ASSLRFGQGAPQETQY

j_call: TRBJ1-5
v_call: TRBV4-1
cdr3_aa: ASSKRTGEDSNQPQH

j_call: TRBJ1-1
v_call: TRBV7-9
cdr3_aa: ASSLALSRANTEAF

j_call: TRBJ1-6
v_call: TRBV6-1
cdr3_aa: ASSAQGTDYNSPLH

j_call: TRBJ1-3
v_call: TRBV7-9
cdr3_aa: ASSRWGERGGNTIY

j_call: TRBJ1-3
v_call: TRBV7-2
cdr3_aa: ASSYSGGATGNTIY

j_call: TRBJ1-3
v_call: TRBV28
cdr3_aa: ASTSHSVSLTGNTIY

j_call: TRBJ1-1
v_call: TRBV21-1
cdr3_aa: ASSGGDNNTEAF

j_call: TRBJ1-2
v_call: TRBV6-5
cdr3_aa: ASSYIASSRAYGYT

j_call: TRBJ2-6
v_call: TRBV24-1
cdr3_aa: ATSDLRDRPAGANVLT

j_call: TRBJ1-6
v_call: TRBV6-4
cdr3_aa: ASGNRGSSPLH

j_call: TRBJ1-5
v_call: TRBV6-2/TRBV6-3
cdr3_aa: ASSYVGNQPQH

j_call: TRBJ2-6
v_call: TRBV18
cdr3_aa: ASSPRGIGLAGANVLT

j_call: TRBJ1-2
v_call: TRBV28
cdr3_aa: ASSLGGGSFGYT